The next 25 T cell receptor beta chains were all read from a single sample in a study of naive and memory T cell subsets (dated by TCRdb to about 2017). The protocol used for the library was UMI-ligation and nested PCR. The data were produced on an Illumina MiSeq. The beta constant-region primer consisted of an equimolar mixture of two oligonucleotides that together covered TRBC1 and TRBC2. Using fastp at Q25 and MiXCR, TCRdb reprocessed the public reads and kept productive beta chains. Every distinct CDR3 protein forms one entry, paired with its most common genes and DNA. For this sample there are 140,000 to 150,000 distinct CDR3 sequences; about 15% appear just once. The ten largest make up 0.14% of the sample. Sequenced sample: naive CD4+ T cells from blood. The sample's cell subset or site label, decoded: naive T cells, CD45RA high CD27+. The receptors originated from a human donor in good health.

The CDR3, as DNA: TGCAGTGCTAGGCTAGGGGATAGCACAGATACGCAGTATTTT. Translation: CSARLGDSTDTQYF. This chain connects TRBV20-1 to TRBJ2-3, with D perhaps TRBD1 (5 bases). V dropped 3 bases and J dropped 0 bases, with 10 bases sitting between them. Per the germline V gene, CDR1 is DFQATT and CDR2 is SNEGSKA (reference sequence). The CDR3 sequence is 14 residues long.

This clonotype was seen only a few times. The chain combines TRBV27 with TRBJ2-3, with D maybe TRBD1 (6 bases). The V end was cut by 6 bases, the J end by 6 bases, with 19 bases between. Germline CDR1 reads MNHEY; CDR2 reads SMNVEV (reference sequence). The CDR3 has 15 residues. CDR3 residues: CASRPGTNRGDTQYF. The DNA for the CDR3 is TGTGCCAGCAGACCCGGGACAAACCGAGGGGATACGCAGTATTTT.

The V gene is TRBV5-1, the J gene TRBJ2-1; TRBD2 matches 11 bases. V shed 4 bases and J 5 bases; nucleotides not matched to a gene: 8. The germline V gene encodes CDR1 SGHRS and CDR2 YFSETQ. The CDR3 loop spans 16 amino acids. CDR3 coding DNA: TGCGCCAGCAGCAGCAGGACTAGCGGGTTCAACAATGAGCAGTTCTTC. Protein product: CASSSRTSGFNNEQFF.

This clonotype was observed at least ten times. This sequence joins TRBV3-1 and TRBJ2-7; D uncertain. This CDR3 is built from 14 residues. The germline CDR1 and CDR2 sequences are LGHDT and YNNKEL (reference sequence). V was shortened by 4 bases and J by 2 bases, with 12 bases between the two germline ends. CDR3 amino acids: CASSPHGPTYEQYF. The DNA of the CDR3 is TGTGCCAGCAGCCCACACGGACCTACCTACGAGCAGTACTTC.

There are a few counts of this clonotype. CDR3 DNA: TGTGCCAGCAGCCAAGAGAACAGGGGCAACATTCAGTACTTC. This encodes CASSQENRGNIQYF. V and J are TRBV14 and TRBJ2-4, with TRBD1 identical over 7 bases. Germline trimming cut 0 bases from V and 7 bases from J; bases unmatched to any gene: 3. The CDR3 contains 14 residues. CDR1 is SGHDN, CDR2 FVKESK, per germline.

This clonotype was counted ten times or more. The chain links TRBV6-5 to TRBJ2-7; the D is unclear. Trimming took off 6 bases at V and 6 bases at J, with 15 bases between the two ends. CDR1 is MNHEY, CDR2 SVGAGI, per germline. The CDR3 extends over 13 amino acids. The CDR3 region is CASSLKQIREQYF. CDR3 in DNA: TGTGCCAGCAGCCTCAAACAAATCCGCGAGCAGTACTTC.

This chain links TRBV5-1 with TRBJ1-2, with TRBD1 identical over 10 bases. The CDR3 runs 17 residues. Germline values: CDR1 SGHRS, CDR2 YFSETQ. Germline trimming cut 7 bases from V and 5 bases from J; bases unmatched to any gene: 17. The CDR3 region is CASRFFGTGDPSYGYTF. The CDR3 coding sequence is TGCGCCAGCCGATTCTTCGGGACAGGGGACCCTTCGTATGGCTACACCTTC.

For the CDR3, the DNA is TGTGCCAGCAGCCAAGGGGCCGCCCCGAGGGACACTGAAGCTTTCTTT. Its protein product is CASSQGAAPRDTEAFF. The chain recombines TRBV3-1 with TRBJ1-1; D unresolved. Germline assignment: CDR1 LGHDT and CDR2 YNNKEL (reference sequence). Deletions cut 1 base from V and 3 bases from J, with 15 bases between. The CDR3 extends over 16 amino acids.

This sequence joins TRBV20-1 and TRBJ2-5; tentatively, D is TRBD2 (6 bases). This CDR3 is 12 amino acids long. V gave up 3 bases and J gave up 5 bases, with 10 bases separating them. Germline V CDR1 and CDR2: DFQATT, SNEGSKA (reference sequence). The CDR3 spells CSASGSWETQYF. The CDR3 DNA sequence: TGCAGTGCTAGCGGGAGCTGGGAGACCCAGTACTTC.

The V gene is TRBV7-2, the J gene TRBJ1-5; no reliable D call. The V end lost 5 bases, the J end lost 6 bases, and 11 bases lay between the germline ends. Looked up from germline, CDR1 is SGHTA and CDR2 is FQGNSA. The CDR3 length is 13 residues. The CDR3 is CASSQSWSQPQHF. The CDR3 DNA reads as TGTGCCAGCAGCCAGTCGTGGAGTCAGCCCCAGCATTTT.

This rearrangement joins TRBV12-3 or TRBV12-4 to TRBJ2-2, with D unresolved. V lost 8 bases and J 0 bases, leaving 10 bases between the germline ends. The CDR3 runs 14 residues. For the CDR3, the DNA is TGTGCCAGCCTCTTCCGGGCGAACACCGGGGAGCTGTTTTTT. It yields the protein CASLFRANTGELFF.

The gene calls are TRBV3-1 and TRBJ2-7; D not resolved. This CDR3 has 13 amino acids. In germline, CDR1 is LGHDT, CDR2 YNNKEL (reference sequence). V gave up 2 bases and J gave up 3 bases, with 8 bases separating them. The CDR3 sequence is CASSQLRYYEQYF. Written as DNA, the CDR3 is TGTGCCAGCAGCCAATTGAGATACTACGAGCAGTACTTC.

The chain joins TRBV20-1 to TRBJ1-1; D unclear. The CDR3 sequence is 14 residues long. The germline CDR1 and CDR2 sequences are DFQATT and SNEGSKA (reference sequence). Trimming took off 3 bases at V and 4 bases at J, with 15 bases between the two ends. The CDR3 DNA reads TGCAGTGCTAGTAAAATTGGGTTCGGCACTGAAGCTTTCTTT. Translated: CSASKIGFGTEAFF.

In its sample, this clonotype was seen a few times. The chain recombines TRBV5-6 with TRBJ2-1; no clear D. From germline, CDR1 is SGHDT and CDR2 YYEEEE. This CDR3 is 15 amino acids long. Trimming removed 0 bases at V and 4 bases at J, with 11 bases between. CDR3 residues: CASSLGVSSYNEQFF. The CDR3 DNA sequence: TGTGCCAGCAGCTTGGGGGTCAGCAGTTACAATGAGCAGTTCTTC.

This chain links TRBV2 with TRBJ2-2; maybe TRBD2 (6 bases). With 2 bases removed from V and 6 bases from J, the gap between germline ends came to 10 bases. The length of the CDR3 is 14 residues. Looked up from germline, CDR1 is SNHLY and CDR2 is FYNNEI. The CDR3 spells CASSEPSGSGELFF. The CDR3 nucleotides are TGTGCCAGCAGTGAACCCAGCGGGTCCGGGGAGCTGTTTTTT.

V usage is TRBV4-1 and J usage is TRBJ2-1; 12 positions agree with TRBD1. Germline V gene lookup returns CDR1 MGHRA and CDR2 YSYEKL. The junction had 7 bases not matched to a gene; V was cut back by 4 bases and J by 9 bases. This CDR3 is built from 15 residues. The CDR3 coding sequence is TGCGCCAGCAGCCCCCCGGGACAGGGGGCCGTTGAGCAGTTCTTC. Encoded protein: CASSPPGQGAVEQFF.

The rearrangement joins TRBV6-2 or TRBV6-3 to TRBJ2-5; D unresolved. Germline CDR1 MNHEY, CDR2 SVGEGT. V gave up 6 bases and J gave up 3 bases, with 14 bases separating them. The CDR3 runs 14 residues. The chain's CDR3 is CASSHKGEEETQYF. DNA of the CDR3: TGTGCCAGCAGCCACAAGGGTGAGGAAGAGACCCAGTACTTC.

The chain recombines TRBV4-1 with TRBJ2-7; D gene uncertain. V was pared by 1 base and J by 0 bases, with 10 bases between. Germline CDR1 reads MGHRA; CDR2 reads YSYEKL. The CDR3 has 15 amino acids. The CDR3 DNA sequence: TGCGCCAGCAGCCAAGGGATAACACACTCCTACGAGCAGTACTTC. Translating gives CASSQGITHSYEQYF.

This clonotype was seen more than once but under ten times. The chain has TRBV4-2 and TRBJ1-3; D possibly corresponds to TRBD1 (5 bases). Trimming shortened V by 0 bases and J by 3 bases, and 12 bases separated the two germline ends. Germline CDR1 and CDR2: LGHNA and YNFKEQ. The CDR3 runs 16 residues. The CDR3 loop reads CASSQDLGDRGNTIYF. In DNA form, the CDR3 reads TGTGCCAGCAGCCAAGATCTAGGGGACCGTGGAAACACCATATATTTT.

The chain has TRBV27 and TRBJ2-2; a possible D gene is TRBD1 (5 bases). The germline CDR1 and CDR2 sequences are MNHEY and SMNVEV (reference sequence). Trimming pared 2 bases from V and 1 base from J, leaving 14 bases between. CDR3 length: 17 amino acids. Here the CDR3 reads CASSLKPAGKNTGELFF. For the CDR3, the DNA is TGTGCCAGCAGTTTAAAGCCCGCAGGGAAGAACACCGGGGAGCTGTTTTTT.

The rearrangement joins TRBV18 to TRBJ1-5; 8 nucleotides match TRBD1. The CDR3 length is 15 residues. The germline CDR1 and CDR2 sequences are KGHSH and LQKENI. Germline trimming cut 3 bases from V and 5 bases from J; bases unmatched to any gene: 6. CDR3 in DNA: TGTGCCAGCTCACCGCGGGACAGGACCGATCAGCCCCAGCATTTT. This codes for CASSPRDRTDQPQHF.

The chain joins TRBV4-1 to TRBJ2-1; 14 bases map to TRBD2. V lost 3 bases to trimming and J lost 9 bases; unmatched junction nucleotides: 13. The CDR3 is made up of 18 amino acids. Germline assignment: CDR1 MGHRA and CDR2 YSYEKL. The CDR3 sequence: CASSQLPAPGLAGVEQFF. In DNA, the CDR3 is TGCGCCAGCAGCCAGTTACCCGCCCCGGGACTAGCGGGAGTTGAGCAGTTCTTC.

The chain recombines TRBV28 with TRBJ2-3; no definite D call. Germline CDR1 MDHEN, CDR2 SYDVKM. The ends were cut back, 4 bases at V and 0 bases at J, with 11 bases in the middle. CDR3 length equals 15 residues. In nucleotides, the CDR3 is TGTGCCAGCAGTTCACGAAAAACTAGCACAGATACGCAGTATTTT. Encoded protein: CASSSRKTSTDTQYF.

This rearrangement joins TRBV5-6 to TRBJ2-3; 7 nucleotides line up with TRBD1. The CDR3 is 15 residues long. V lost 4 bases and J lost 1; bases outside the gene matches: 6. The V gene's germline CDR1 is SGHDT and CDR2 YYEEEE. The DNA of the CDR3 is TGTGCCAGCAGCCCTGGACAGGCTCGCACAGATACGCAGTATTTT. This translates into CASSPGQARTDTQYF.

The chain has TRBV3-1 and TRBJ2-5, with 10 bases that match TRBD2. CDR3 length: 15 amino acids. The trim removed 3 bases at V and 5 bases at J, leaving 6 bases unmatched. The germline V gene has CDR1 LGHDT and CDR2 YNNKEL (reference sequence). The CDR3 DNA follows: TGTGCCAGCAGCCAGTTATTAGCGGGAGGCGAGACCCAGTACTTC. This translates into CASSQLLAGGETQYF.